This is a list of T cell receptor beta chains from one sample in a study of control samples from healthy donors and cancer patients. The assay was immunoSEQ multiplex PCR, and TCRdb's table has in-frame clones only and misses some. This repertoire shows over 30,000 clones, around 87% found once; its top ten account for 1.6%. The specimen was PBMCs. These receptor sequences come from a woman in her thirties or forties with lung cancer. Each CDR3 is given with its conserved first and last residue. D genes are given only for firm matches. Only some rows state a clone size, as once, few, many or a class for expanded clones.

v_gene,abundance,j_gene,d_gene,CDR3nt,CDR3aa
TRBV20-1,.,TRBJ1-1,.,TGCAGTGCTAGAGATCCTAGGCGAGCTTTCTTT,CSARDPRRAFF
TRBV29-1,.,TRBJ2-7,TRBD2,TGCAGCGTTGAAGTTTCGGGGGGATTGGACGAGCAGTACTTC,CSVEVSGGLDEQYF
TRBV30,medium-sized,TRBJ1-5,.,TGTGCCTGGAGACTCCGGGAGCCCCAGCATTTT,CAWRLREPQHF
TRBV19,few,TRBJ2-5,TRBD2,TGTGCCAGTAGTACACTAGCGGGGGGGCGTGAGACCCAGTACTTC,CASSTLAGGRETQYF
TRBV3-1/TRBV3-2,.,TRBJ1-1,.,TGTGCCAGCAGCCCCCTCTGGACGGACACTGAAGCTTTCTTT,CASSPLWTDTEAFF
TRBV5-1,.,TRBJ1-2,TRBD1,TGCGCCAGCAGCTGGGCCGGGACAGGAGATGGCTACACCTTC,CASSWAGTGDGYTF
TRBV28,.,TRBJ1-4,.,TGTGCCAGCGAGGCAACTAATGAAAAACTGTTTTTT,CASEATNEKLFF
TRBV19,medium-sized,TRBJ1-1,TRBD1,TGTGCCAGCGACAGGGGAACTGAAGCTTTCTTT,CASDRGTEAFF
TRBV7-2,few,TRBJ1-5,TRBD1,TGTGCCAGCAGCTTACGGACAGGAGAGGATCAGCCCCAGCATTTT,CASSLRTGEDQPQHF
TRBV10-1,.,TRBJ1-1,.,TGCGCCAGCAAGGCGTACATGAACACTGAAGCTTTCTTT,CASKAYMNTEAFF
TRBV7-9,.,TRBJ2-3,TRBD2,TGTGCCAGCAGCTTCGGGGGGTTCACAGATACGCAGTATTTT,CASSFGGFTDTQYF
TRBV19,once,TRBJ1-6,.,TGTGCCAGTAGTTCAGGTCGAACTTCACCCCTCCACTTT,CASSSGRTSPLHF
TRBV2,.,TRBJ1-5,TRBD1,TGTGCCAGCAGGGGTACAGGGGGGAATCAGCCCCAGCATTTT,CASRGTGGNQPQHF
TRBV7-9,.,TRBJ2-7,TRBD1,TGTGCCAGCAGCTTAGCAGAGACAGGGTACGGGCAGTACTTC,CASSLAETGYGQYF
TRBV5-1,once,TRBJ1-1,TRBD1,TGCGCCAGCAGCTTTGGGACAGAGGGTGAAGCTTTCTTT,CASSFGTEGEAFF